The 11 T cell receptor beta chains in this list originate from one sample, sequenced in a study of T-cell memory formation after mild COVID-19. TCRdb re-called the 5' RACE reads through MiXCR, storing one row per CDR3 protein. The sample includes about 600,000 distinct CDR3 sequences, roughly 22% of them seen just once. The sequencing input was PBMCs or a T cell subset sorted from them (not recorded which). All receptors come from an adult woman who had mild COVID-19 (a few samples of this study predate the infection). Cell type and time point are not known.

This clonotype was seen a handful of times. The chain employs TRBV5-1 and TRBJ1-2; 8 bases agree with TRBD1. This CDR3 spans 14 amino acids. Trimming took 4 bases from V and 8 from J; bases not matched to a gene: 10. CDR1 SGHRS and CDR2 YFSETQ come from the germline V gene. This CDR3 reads CASSLPTGVEGYTF. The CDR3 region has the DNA TGCGCCAGCAGCCTCCCGACAGGGGTCGAGGGCTACACCTTC.

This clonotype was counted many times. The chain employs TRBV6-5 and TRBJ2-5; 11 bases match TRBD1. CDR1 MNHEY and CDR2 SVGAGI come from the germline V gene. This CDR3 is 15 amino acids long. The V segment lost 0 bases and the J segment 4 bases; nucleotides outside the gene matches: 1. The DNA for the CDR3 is TGTGCCAGCAGTTACTCAGGGACAGGGGGAGAGACCCAGTACTTC. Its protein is CASSYSGTGGETQYF.

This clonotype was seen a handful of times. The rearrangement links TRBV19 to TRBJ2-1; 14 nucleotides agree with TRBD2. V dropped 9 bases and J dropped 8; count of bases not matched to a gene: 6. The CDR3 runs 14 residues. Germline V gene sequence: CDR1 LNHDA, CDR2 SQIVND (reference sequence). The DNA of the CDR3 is TGTGCCAGCCGACTAGCGGGAGGGTTGGATGAGCAGTTCTTC. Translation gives CASRLAGGLDEQFF.

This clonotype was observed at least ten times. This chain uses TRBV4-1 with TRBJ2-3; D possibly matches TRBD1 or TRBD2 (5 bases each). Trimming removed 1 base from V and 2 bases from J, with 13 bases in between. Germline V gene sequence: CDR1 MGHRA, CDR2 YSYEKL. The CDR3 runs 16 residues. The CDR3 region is CASSQVAAGTTDTQYF. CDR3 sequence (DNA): TGCGCCAGCAGCCAAGTTGCGGCAGGGACCACAGATACGCAGTATTTT.

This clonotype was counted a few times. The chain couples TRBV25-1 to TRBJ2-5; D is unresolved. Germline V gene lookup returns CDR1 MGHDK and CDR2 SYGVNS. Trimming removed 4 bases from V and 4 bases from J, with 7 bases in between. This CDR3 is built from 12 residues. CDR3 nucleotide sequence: TGTGCCAGCAGTGTACTAACAGAGACCCAGTACTTC. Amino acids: CASSVLTETQYF.

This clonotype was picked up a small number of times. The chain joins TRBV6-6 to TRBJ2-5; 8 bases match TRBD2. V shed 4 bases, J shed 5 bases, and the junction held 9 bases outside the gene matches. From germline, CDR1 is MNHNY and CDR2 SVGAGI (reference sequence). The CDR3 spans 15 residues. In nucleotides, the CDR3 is TGTGCCAGCAGTTTACTAGCGGCGGGTTCGGAGACCCAGTACTTC. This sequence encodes CASSLLAAGSETQYF.

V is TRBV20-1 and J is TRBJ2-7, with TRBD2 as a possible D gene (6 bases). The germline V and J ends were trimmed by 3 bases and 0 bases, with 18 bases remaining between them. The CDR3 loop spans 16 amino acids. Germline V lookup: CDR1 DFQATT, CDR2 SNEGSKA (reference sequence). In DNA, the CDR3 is TGCAGTGCTAGTGGTCGTGGGACTGCCAGCTCCTACGAGCAGTACTTC. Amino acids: CSASGRGTASSYEQYF.

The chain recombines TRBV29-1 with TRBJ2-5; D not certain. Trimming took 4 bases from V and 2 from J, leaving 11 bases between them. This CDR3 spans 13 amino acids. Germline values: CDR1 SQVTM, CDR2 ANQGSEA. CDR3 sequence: CSVGLPMQETQYF. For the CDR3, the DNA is TGCAGCGTTGGGCTGCCAATGCAAGAGACCCAGTACTTC.

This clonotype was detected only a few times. The CDR3 coding sequence is TGTGCCAGCAGCTTCGCAGCCGGGTGGGTCTACGAGCAGTACTTC. Translating it yields CASSFAAGWVYEQYF. The chain is built from TRBV7-6 and TRBJ2-7, with D unclear. The CDR3 runs to 15 residues. Germline CDR1 is SGHVS and CDR2 is FNYEAQ. With 3 bases removed from V and 3 bases from J, the gap between germline ends came to 15 bases.

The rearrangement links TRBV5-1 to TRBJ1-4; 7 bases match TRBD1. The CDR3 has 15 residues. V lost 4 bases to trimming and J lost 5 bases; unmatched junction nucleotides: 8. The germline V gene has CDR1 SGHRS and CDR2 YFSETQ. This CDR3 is CASSPRQGWNEKLFF. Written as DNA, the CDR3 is TGCGCCAGCAGCCCAAGACAGGGATGGAATGAAAAACTGTTTTTT.

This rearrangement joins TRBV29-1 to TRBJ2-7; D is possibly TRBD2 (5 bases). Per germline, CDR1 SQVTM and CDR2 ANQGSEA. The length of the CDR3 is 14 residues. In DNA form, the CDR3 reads TGCAGAGCGGACCGGACGGGGAGCTCCTACGAGCAGTACTTC. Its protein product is CRADRTGSSYEQYF.